One sample yielded the 20 T cell receptor beta chains listed below, sequenced in a study of Graves' ophthalmopathy and Graves' hyperthyroidism. For repertoire sequencing, the TCR beta CDR3 regions were amplified from RNA transcripts. Amplification began with first-round RT-PCR using HTBI primers, then second-round multiplex PCR was performed. TCRdb fed the multiplex PCR reads into MiXCR, producing one record per CDR3 protein. The sample records 900,000 to 1,200,000 distinct CDR3 sequences, about 40% being singletons. Source material: peripheral blood or thyroid tissue (not recorded which). The receptors stem from an adult man with Graves' hyperthyroidism.

This clonotype was observed many times. CDR3 DNA sequence: TGCGCCAGCAGCCCAGGACAAGGCGAGCAGTACTTC. Translation: CASSPGQGEQYF. The chain links TRBV5-1 to TRBJ2-7; TRBD1 might be the D (5 bases). Deletions cut 4 bases from V and 6 bases from J, with 11 bases between. From germline, CDR1 is SGHRS and CDR2 YFSETQ. This CDR3 is 12 amino acids long.

This clonotype has only a few counts. J is TRBJ2-7 and V is TRBV2; no firm D call. The length of the CDR3 is 12 residues. V was clipped by 6 bases and J by 6 bases, with 12 bases between them. CDR1 and CDR2 (germline): SNHLY, FYNNEI. CDR3 amino acids: CASSNLGLEQYF. CDR3 nucleotide sequence: TGTGCCAGCAGCAACCTAGGGCTCGAGCAGTACTTC.

Turning to this clonotype: With a much larger clone just one base away, this may be a read error. The gene calls are TRBV9 and TRBJ2-5; 7 bases fit TRBD1. CDR3 length: 15 residues. In germline, CDR1 is SGDLS, CDR2 YYNGEE. The chain's CDR3 is CASSAYRGGQGTQYF. Written as DNA, the CDR3 is TGTGCCAGCAGCGCCTACAGGGGTGGGCAAGGGACCCAGTACTTC. The full variable domain, its missing parts supplied by reference TRBV9 and TRBJ2-5, is DSGVTQTPKHLITATGQRVTLRCSPRSGDLSVYWYQQSLDQGLQFLIQYYNGEERAKGNILERFSAQQFPDLHSELNLSSLELGDSALYFCASSAYRGGQGTQYFGPGTRLLVL.

This clonotype was picked up a small number of times. The rearrangement uses TRBV19 and TRBJ2-2, with 7 bases aligning to TRBD1. Per germline, CDR1 LNHDA and CDR2 SQIVND (reference sequence). CDR3 length: 15 residues. V shed 2 bases, J shed 2 bases, and the junction held 2 bases outside the gene matches. The chain's CDR3 is CASSITGDNTGELFF. The CDR3 DNA reads TGTGCCAGTAGTATAACAGGGGACAACACCGGGGAGCTGTTTTTT.

Notes on this clonotype: A much larger clone sits a single nucleotide away, making a read error possible. The chain is built from TRBV7-2 and TRBJ2-7; D gene uncertain. The CDR3 covers 16 residues. Per the germline V gene, CDR1 is SGHTA and CDR2 is FQGNSA. Here the CDR3 DNA reads TGTGCCAGCAGCTTAGGACCCTCTTCAAACGGATACGAGCACTACTTC. It translates to CASSLGPSSNGYEHYF.

CDR3 sequence reads: CASKPGHAYEQYF. CDR3 DNA sequence: TGCGCCAGTAAACCGGGACACGCCTACGAGCAGTACTTC. The V and J genes are TRBV10-2 and TRBJ2-7; perhaps TRBD1 as D (6 bases). V was shortened by 9 bases and J by 2 bases, with 14 bases between the two germline ends. Germline V gives CDR1 WSHSY, CDR2 SAAADI. This CDR3 region has 13 residues.

This clonotype has ten or more counts. V usage is TRBV6-5 and J usage is TRBJ2-5, with 8 bases lining up with TRBD1. Germline CDR1 is MNHEY and CDR2 is SVGAGI. V gave up 5 bases and J gave up 5 bases; unmatched junction bases: 7. This CDR3 is 14 amino acids long. Written as DNA, the CDR3 is TGTGCCAGCAGTGTACAGGGGGAGTTGGAGACCCAGTACTTC. Translation gives CASSVQGELETQYF.

The V and J genes are TRBV10-3 and TRBJ2-5, with 7 bases fitting TRBD1. After removal of 5 bases from V and 7 bases from J, the junction contained 4 bases not matched to a gene. The CDR3 consists of 12 residues. Germline V CDR1 and CDR2: ENHRY, SYGVKD. The CDR3 sequence: CAISIPGGTQYF. The CDR3 region has the DNA TGTGCCATCAGTATTCCAGGGGGGACCCAGTACTTC.

This clonotype was detected a few times. V usage is TRBV29-1 and J usage is TRBJ1-2; D is undetermined. Germline-derived CDR1 and CDR2 are SQVTM and ANQGSEA. The length of the CDR3 is 17 residues. V shed 3 bases and J shed 3 bases, with 23 bases lying between them. Here the CDR3 reads CSVDGEGTSRTYYGYTF. The CDR3 nucleotides read TGCAGCGTTGATGGGGAGGGAACCTCACGGACCTACTATGGCTACACCTTC. The variable domain in full, with the rest retrieved from reference TRBV29-1 and TRBJ1-2, is SAVISQKPSRDICQRGTSLTIQCQVDSQVTMMFWYRQQPGQSLTLIATANQGSEATYESGFVIDKFPISRPNLTFSTLTVSNMSPEDSSIYLCSVDGEGTSRTYYGYTFGSGTRLTVV.

This clonotype was counted between two and nine times. This chain links TRBV7-2 with TRBJ2-5; D is perhaps TRBD2 (7 bases). Germline V gene data show CDR1 as SGHTA and CDR2 as FQGNSA. The CDR3 totals 15 residues. The germline V and J ends were trimmed by 7 bases and 5 bases, with 20 bases remaining between them. In DNA, the CDR3 is TGTGCCAGCAATTCCCAGGGGAGGGGCAGGGAGACCCAGTACTTC. It is translated as CASNSQGRGRETQYF.

This clonotype was detected ten times or more. The gene calls are TRBV19 and TRBJ2-2; 8 bases agree with TRBD2. The CDR3 loop spans 15 amino acids. V was pared by 3 bases and J by 5 bases, with 5 bases of the junction left unmatched. From germline, CDR1 is LNHDA and CDR2 SQIVND (reference sequence). The CDR3 spells CASSMSAGGTGELFF. Here the CDR3 DNA reads TGTGCCAGTAGTATGTCGGCGGGAGGTACCGGGGAGCTGTTTTTT.

The table lists this clonotype with many counts. This chain joins TRBV20-1 and TRBJ2-7; a weak D match, TRBD2 (5 bases). Trimming took off 2 bases at V and 8 bases at J, with 13 bases between the two ends. The CDR3 is 12 residues long. The germline V gene encodes CDR1 DFQATT and CDR2 SNEGSKA (reference sequence). CDR3 protein: CSARSRLAKQYF. The CDR3 nucleotides read TGCAGTGCTAGAAGTCGCCTAGCAAAGCAGTACTTC.

This clonotype was counted ten times or more. This chain uses TRBV7-9 with TRBJ2-2, with 8 bases fitting TRBD1. Germline assignment: CDR1 SEHNR and CDR2 FQNEAQ (reference sequence). Germline trimming cut 5 bases from V and 6 bases from J; bases unmatched to any gene: 5. This CDR3 region has 14 residues. CDR3 loop: CASSRGQGAGELFF. CDR3 sequence (DNA): TGTGCCAGCAGCCGCGGACAGGGCGCCGGGGAGCTGTTTTTT.

At least ten counts were recorded for this clonotype. The V gene is TRBV12-3 or TRBV12-4, the J gene TRBJ2-5, with D maybe TRBD1 (6 bases). This CDR3 is 14 amino acids long. With 6 bases removed from V and 1 base from J, the gap between germline ends came to 12 bases. The CDR3 sequence is CASSAGTFQETQYF. Here the CDR3 DNA reads TGTGCCAGCAGCGCCGGGACATTCCAAGAGACCCAGTACTTC.

This clonotype showed up just a few times. The chain joins TRBV7-2 to TRBJ1-2, with D maybe TRBD1 (5 bases). This CDR3 has 18 amino acids. CDR1 and CDR2 (germline): SGHTA, FQGNSA. Trimming shortened V by 4 bases and J by 2 bases, and 23 bases separated the two germline ends. The CDR3 protein is CASSSIEGLGGGNYGYTF. CDR3 sequence (DNA): TGTGCCAGCAGCTCCATAGAGGGGTTAGGTGGCGGAAACTATGGCTACACCTTC.

This clonotype was counted many times. The chain joins TRBV2 to TRBJ1-1; D might be TRBD1 (5 bases). The CDR3 is 14 residues long. Per germline, CDR1 SNHLY and CDR2 FYNNEI. Trimming cost V 2 bases and J 5 bases, with 12 bases left between them. CDR3 residues: CASSEFQGGTEAFF. Written as DNA, the CDR3 is TGTGCCAGCAGTGAATTCCAGGGAGGGACTGAAGCTTTCTTT.

In this sample, this clonotype turned up a few times. The chain recombines TRBV20-1 with TRBJ2-7, with 8 nucleotides matching TRBD1. V gave up 5 bases and J gave up 3 bases; unmatched junction bases: 6. CDR3 length: 13 residues. The germline V gene has CDR1 DFQATT and CDR2 SNEGSKA (reference sequence). CDR3: CSAQDREYYEQYF. CDR3 bases: TGCAGTGCTCAGGACAGGGAATACTACGAGCAGTACTTC.

This clonotype appeared many times. The CDR3 here is CASSERFIGTYEQYF. CDR3 sequence (DNA): TGTGCCAGCAGTGAACGTTTCATCGGGACCTACGAGCAGTACTTC. This sequence joins TRBV2 and TRBJ2-7, with D perhaps TRBD2 (5 bases). CDR3 length equals 15 residues. In germline, CDR1 is SNHLY, CDR2 FYNNEI. V was pared by 2 bases and J by 2 bases, with 13 bases between.

Ten or more counts support this clonotype. V is TRBV4-3 and J is TRBJ1-1; D remains ambiguous. The CDR3 has 13 residues. Germline V lookup: CDR1 LGHNA, CDR2 YSLEER. With 0 bases removed from V and 6 bases from J, the gap between germline ends came to 8 bases. CDR3 DNA: TGCGCCAGCAGCCAAGATCGCGGTTCTGAAGCTTTCTTT. Its protein product is CASSQDRGSEAFF.

The rearrangement links TRBV20-1 to TRBJ2-7; unclear D gene. CDR1 is DFQATT, CDR2 SNEGSKA, per germline (reference sequence). The CDR3 covers 14 residues. V lost 0 bases and J lost 3, with 12 bases in between. CDR3 sequence (DNA): TGCAGTGCTAGAGATCGTGTTGGGATCTACGAGCAGTACTTC. Amino acid sequence: CSARDRVGIYEQYF.